This T cell receptor beta chain stems from a study of blood T cell repertoires in COVID-19. The table came from immunoSEQ multiplex PCR; TCRdb's copy has only in-frame clones and leaves some out. Here the sample spans around 220,000 clones, roughly 80% being singletons. This TCR was recovered from a woman older than 75 with COVID-19, enrolled during active disease. Specimen: peripheral blood.

The CDR3 DNA sequence: TGTGCCAGCACCATGACTTACAGGGGAGGCTACACCTTC. Translating gives CASTMTYRGGYTF. V and J are TRBV6-5 and TRBJ1-2; 7 bases line up with TRBD1. V lost 7 bases and J lost 8; bases outside the gene matches: 10. The CDR3 sequence is 13 residues long. From germline, CDR1 is MNHEY and CDR2 SVGAGI.